This T cell receptor (beta chain) was sequenced during a study of T-cell reconstitution after alpha-beta-depleted transplantation in children. Only a few counts were recorded for this clonotype. Trimming took 6 bases from V and 0 from J, leaving 5 bases between them. The CDR3 is 13 amino acids. Germline lookup yields CDR1 MNHEY and CDR2 SMNVEV (reference sequence). Researchers prepared the TCRbeta library using unique molecular identifiers, the study reports. TCRdb reprocessed the PCR reads via MiXCR and lists one record per CDR3 protein. The sample has about 400,000 distinct CDR3 sequences, roughly 20% seen once.

The chain joins TRBV27 to TRBJ1-4; D unclear. This clonotype was obtained from a human donor who donated a stem cell graft to a child with acute myeloid leukemia. Material: PBMCs from the stem cell graft donor, obtained from the stem cell graft. CDR3 in amino acids: CASSHATNEKLFF. The CDR3 nucleotides read TGTGCCAGCAGCCATGCAACTAATGAAAAACTGTTTTTT.